This TCR beta chain was profiled in a study of cytomegalovirus exposure and HLA in healthy donors. Study-level information: Around 77% of 300 to 450 genotyped donors fell in the Caucasian-associated ancestry cluster. The study, taken as a whole, reports: In a later analysis, TCR beta V- and J-gene trimming showed a link to a missense DCLRE1C variant. CMV antigen specificity of a few CMV-associated chains was confirmed in vitro. Using the classifier, cytomegalovirus status was reportedly diagnosed with high specificity and sensitivity.

The PCR employed 60 Vbeta primers together with 13 Jbeta primers. Sequenced by immunoSEQ multiplex PCR; TCRdb stores in-frame clones only, minus some. The table shows about 130,000 clones, with about 82% occurring only once. The sample holds one count of this clone. Its antigen is unidentified. This clonotype was sampled from a boy aged 5-17 years in good health and CMV-seronegative. Sequencing input: PBMCs.

CDR3 protein: CASSQRVGGIDTQYF. The CDR3 nucleotides read TGCGCCAGCAGCCAGAGGGTGGGGGGTATAGATACGCAGTATTTT. The genes are TRBV4-1 and TRBJ2-3; D is perhaps TRBD2 (6 bases). CDR1 is MGHRA, CDR2 YSYEKL, per germline. The CDR3 contains 15 residues. V lost 3 bases and J lost 5, with 15 bases in between.